This paragraph reports one T cell receptor beta chain. Its antigen is currently unknown. The same CDR3 can be traced to other DNA sequences in this sample. Only cases whose brain tissue showed the highest T cell transcript signatures were sequenced. This entry is derived from a study of brain T cells in children with intractable seizures. Study-wide points: Clones missing pre-surgery may reflect undersampling of that blood sample.

The germline V gene has CDR1 KGHDR and CDR2 SFDVKD. The germline V and J ends were trimmed by 1 base and 4 bases, with 5 bases remaining between them. The CDR3 has 13 residues. Clones were read by immunoSEQ multiplex PCR, and TCRdb kept only the in-frame ones, dropping some. The sample has just under 65,000 clones, approximately 94% seen once; the top ten hold 0.35% to 0.4%. This receptor was obtained from a boy in the first two years of life with focal cortical dysplasia and intractable seizures. This specimen was peripheral blood, taken at surgery. The rearrangement uses TRBV24-1 and TRBJ2-3, with D perhaps TRBD2 (5 bases). The CDR3 loop is CATSDLLADTQYF. The CDR3 bases are TGTGCCACCAGTGATTTACTAGCAGATACGCAGTATTTT.